Following are 23 T cell receptor beta chains from one sample sequenced in a study of Ad26.COV2.S vaccination and SARS-CoV-2 variants. The protocol was immunoSEQ multiplex PCR, while the TCRdb copy is restricted to in-frame clones and leaves out a portion. This table has around 340,000 clones, around 89% appearing once. Treatment noted: around 19 received Ad26.COV2.S at low or high dose, single or two shots; roughly five received placebo; per-sample allocation not given. Material that was analyzed had been drawn on day 63 after the first vaccine or placebo injection. Material: peripheral blood, obtained in a trial of Ad26.COV2.S vaccine versus placebo. The receptors were sampled from a person between 18 and 60 years old who received the Ad26.COV2.S COVID-19 vaccine or a placebo.

The chain carries TRBV30 and TRBJ1-4, with D possibly matching TRBD1 (5 bases). This CDR3 has 15 amino acids. Germline V lookup: CDR1 GTSNPN, CDR2 SVGIG (reference sequence). V was pared by 2 bases and J by 6 bases, with 16 bases between. The CDR3 protein is CAWSSGGEEYEKLFF. The CDR3 bases are TGTGCCTGGAGTTCCGGGGGGGAAGAATATGAAAAACTGTTTTTT.

The chain joins TRBV28 to TRBJ2-1; 8 nucleotides match TRBD2. The CDR3 totals 14 residues. The V gene end was trimmed by 6 bases and the J gene end by 5 bases; junction bases not matched to a gene: 6. The germline V gene has CDR1 MDHEN and CDR2 SYDVKM. CDR3 residues: CASSRAGVNNEQFF. CDR3 DNA sequence: TGTGCCAGCAGCCGAGCGGGAGTTAACAATGAGCAGTTCTTC.

The chain recombines TRBV5-1 with TRBJ2-5; D is undetermined. Germline V gene lookup returns CDR1 SGHRS and CDR2 YFSETQ. V dropped 1 base and J dropped 1 base, with 5 bases sitting between them. This CDR3 has 13 amino acids. CDR3 sequence: CASSLPIQETQYF. The CDR3 DNA follows: TGCGCCAGCAGCTTGCCAATCCAAGAGACCCAGTACTTC.

The chain has TRBV7-9 and TRBJ2-5; 9 positions match TRBD1. CDR1 and CDR2 from the germline V gene are SEHNR and FQNEAQ (reference sequence). The trim removed 5 bases at V and 5 bases at J, leaving 6 bases unmatched. The length of the CDR3 is 14 residues. CDR3 bases: TGTGCCAGCAGCGGACAGGGGTGGCGGGAGACCCAGTACTTC. It encodes CASSGQGWRETQYF.

In regard to this clone: Additional DNA sequences in this sample encode the identical CDR3. CDR3 region: CASSPGQGANTGELFF. CDR3 in DNA: TGTGCCAGTAGTCCGGGACAGGGGGCGAACACCGGGGAGCTGTTTTTT. The rearrangement uses TRBV19 and TRBJ2-2; 11 positions agree with TRBD1. J was trimmed by 0 bases and V by 5 bases; bases with no gene match: 2. CDR1 and CDR2 (germline): LNHDA, SQIVND (reference sequence). The CDR3 covers 16 residues.

The rearrangement uses TRBV6-5 and TRBJ1-2; D remains unclear. Germline V gives CDR1 MNHEY, CDR2 SVGAGI. V was clipped by 8 bases and J by 7 bases, with 8 bases between them. The CDR3 covers 10 residues. The CDR3 spells CASLKSGYTF. As DNA, the CDR3 is TGTGCCAGCCTAAAATCTGGCTACACCTTC.

The genes are TRBV9 and TRBJ1-4, with 9 bases identical to TRBD1. This CDR3 is 14 amino acids long. Germline V gene data show CDR1 as SGDLS and CDR2 as YYNGEE. V lost 3 bases and J lost 7; bases outside the gene matches: 4. CDR3 nucleotides: TGTGCCAGCAGCGCCGGGACAGGGTCTGAAAAACTGTTTTTT. Its protein product is CASSAGTGSEKLFF.

This clone was observed at least ten times. The chain uses TRBV14 and TRBJ2-7, with a tentative D call TRBD2 (6 bases). The V end lost 6 bases, the J end lost 2 bases, and 11 bases lay between the germline ends. This CDR3 has 13 amino acids. The V gene's germline CDR1 is SGHDN and CDR2 FVKESK. The CDR3 bases are TGTGCCAGCAGGGCTAGCGCGACCTACGAGCAGTACTTC. Protein: CASRASATYEQYF. Based on the CDR3 plus reference TRBV14 and TRBJ2-7, the full variable domain is EAGVTQFPSHSVIEKGQTVTLRCDPISGHDNLYWYRRVMGKEIKFLLHFVKESKQDESGMPNNRFLAERTGGTYSTLKVQPAELEDSGVYFCASRASATYEQYFGPGTRLTVT.

The chain carries TRBV7-2 and TRBJ2-7, with D unclear. The CDR3 is 15 residues long. Germline V gives CDR1 SGHTA, CDR2 FQGNSA. Trimming removed 0 bases at V and 4 bases at J, with 13 bases between. CDR3 bases: TGTGCCAGCAGCTTAGCGCAGCTCAGGTCGTACGAGCAGTACTTC. Translated: CASSLAQLRSYEQYF. The full variable domain, in which reference TRBV7-2 and TRBJ2-7 provide the parts outside the CDR3, is GAGVSQSPSNKVTEKGKDVELRCDPISGHTALYWYRQSLGQGLEFLIYFQGNSAPDKSGLPSDRFSAERTGGSVSTLTIQRTQQEDSAVYLCASSLAQLRSYEQYFGPGTRLTVT.

J is TRBJ2-1 and V is TRBV20-1; D is undetermined. The CDR3 totals 11 residues. Germline CDR1 DFQATT, CDR2 SNEGSKA (reference sequence). V lost 4 bases to trimming and J lost 9 bases, with 10 bases between them. CDR3 protein: CSAKALSEQFF. The CDR3 nucleotides read TGCAGTGCTAAGGCCCTCAGTGAGCAGTTCTTC.

This sequence joins TRBV7-9 and TRBJ2-3; 7 nucleotides agree with TRBD1. The V gene's germline CDR1 is SEHNR and CDR2 FQNEAQ (reference sequence). The CDR3 contains 15 residues. The V segment lost 5 bases and the J segment 1 base; nucleotides outside the gene matches: 6. CDR3 sequence: CASSPEGGRTDTQYF. In DNA form, the CDR3 reads TGTGCCAGCAGCCCCGAAGGGGGCCGCACAGATACGCAGTATTTT.

The chain uses TRBV19 and TRBJ2-5; no definite D call. Germline CDR1 is LNHDA and CDR2 is SQIVND (reference sequence). This CDR3 region has 13 residues. Between the trimmed V and J ends, which lost 6 bases and 4 bases, there was a span of 12 bases. DNA of the CDR3: TGTGCCAGTAGATCTCCGACGGCAGAGACCCAGTACTTC. It codes for CASRSPTAETQYF.

The rearrangement links TRBV7-9 to TRBJ2-1; D ambiguous. With 4 bases removed from V and 0 bases from J, the gap between germline ends came to 7 bases. CDR3 size: 14 residues. Germline CDR1 SEHNR, CDR2 FQNEAQ (reference sequence). CDR3 bases: TGTGCCAGCAGCTCAGCTAGCTCCTACAATGAGCAGTTCTTC. Amino acids: CASSSASSYNEQFF.

The V and J genes are TRBV3-1 (or the pseudogene TRBV3-2) and TRBJ2-6, with 7 bases aligning to TRBD1. CDR3 length: 16 residues. J gave up 4 bases and V 2 bases, and 5 bases lay outside the gene matches. The germline V gene encodes CDR1 LGHDT and CDR2 YNNKEL (reference sequence). The CDR3 loop is CASSQTTGSGANVLTF. The CDR3 DNA follows: TGTGCCAGCAGCCAAACGACAGGGTCCGGGGCCAACGTCCTGACTTTC.

This rearrangement joins TRBV2 to TRBJ2-7; D possibly matches TRBD1 or TRBD2 (6 bases each). This CDR3 comprises 13 residues. Germline V lookup: CDR1 SNHLY, CDR2 FYNNEI. V was clipped by 4 bases and J by 6 bases, with 13 bases between them. As DNA, the CDR3 is TGTGCCAGCAGTGGGGGCAGGGGAGGCGAGCAGTACTTC. This translates into CASSGGRGGEQYF.

The chain recombines TRBV27 with TRBJ2-1, with TRBD2 as a possible D gene (5 bases). Germline values: CDR1 MNHEY, CDR2 SMNVEV (reference sequence). V was shortened by 2 bases and J by 6 bases, with 14 bases between the two germline ends. The CDR3 extends over 15 amino acids. The CDR3 DNA sequence: TGTGCCAGCAGTTTAGAGGGTTTATTAGGCAATGAGCAGTTCTTC. This codes for CASSLEGLLGNEQFF.

CDR3 in DNA: TGTGCCAGCAAGGAAGAGACAGGGCCCTACAATGAGCAGTTCTTC. Its protein product is CASKEETGPYNEQFF. The chain links TRBV2 to TRBJ2-1, with 7 bases matching TRBD1. V shed 7 bases and J 2 bases; nucleotides not matched to a gene: 8. CDR1 SNHLY and CDR2 FYNNEI come from the germline V gene. This CDR3 is 15 amino acids long.

V usage is TRBV4-3 and J usage is TRBJ2-4; a weak D match, TRBD2 (5 bases). CDR1 LGHNA and CDR2 YSLEER come from the germline V gene. This CDR3 spans 14 amino acids. Trimming took 1 base from V and 9 from J, leaving 13 bases between them. The CDR3 sequence is CASSQVGREGIQYF. The DNA of the CDR3 is TGCGCCAGCAGCCAAGTTGGGAGAGAGGGCATTCAGTACTTC.

The chain carries TRBV30 and TRBJ2-7, with 9 bases lining up with TRBD1. CDR1 and CDR2 (germline): GTSNPN, SVGIG (reference sequence). Trimming removed 5 bases from V and 6 bases from J; junction bases left unmatched: 2. The CDR3 is 11 amino acids. CDR3 protein: CAWATGGEQYF. As DNA, the CDR3 is TGTGCCTGGGCGACAGGGGGCGAGCAGTACTTC.

V is TRBV11-2 and J is TRBJ2-1; 9 bases agree with TRBD2. Losses at the gene ends were 2 bases for V and 0 bases for J; bases not matched to a gene: 2. The length of the CDR3 is 16 residues. Germline lookup yields CDR1 SGHAT and CDR2 FQNNGV. CDR3 sequence reads: CASSLFSGSSYNEQFF. CDR3 DNA: TGTGCCAGCAGCTTATTTAGCGGGAGCTCCTACAATGAGCAGTTCTTC. Filled out from reference TRBV11-2 and TRBJ2-1, the complete variable domain reads EAGVAQSPRYKIIEKRQSVAFWCNPISGHATLYWYQQILGQGPKLLIQFQNNGVVDDSQLPKDRFSAERLKGVDSTLKIQPAKLEDSAVYLCASSLFSGSSYNEQFFGPGTRLTVL.

The genes are TRBV13 and TRBJ1-3; D remains unclear. The CDR3 consists of 16 residues. V lost 3 bases and J lost 2, with 14 bases in between. CDR1 and CDR2 (germline): PRHDT, FYEKMQ (reference sequence). The CDR3 protein is CASSLGSIRPGNTIYF. The DNA for the CDR3 is TGTGCCAGCAGCTTGGGGTCAATAAGGCCTGGAAACACCATATATTTT.

The rearrangement joins TRBV7-9 to TRBJ2-3; 7 bases map to TRBD1. Germline CDR1 SEHNR, CDR2 FQNEAQ (reference sequence). The trim removed 11 bases at V and 6 bases at J, leaving 17 bases unmatched. There are 15 residues in the CDR3. The CDR3 nucleotides read TGTGCCGCCTCCCCGGGCAGGGGGAAACCGGATACGCAGTATTTT. Translation gives CAASPGRGKPDTQYF.

This clone was found once. J is TRBJ2-3 and V is TRBV28; either TRBD1 or TRBD2 may supply D (6 bases each). The V and J ends lost 3 bases and 5 bases respectively, with 18 bases between them. Per germline, CDR1 MDHEN and CDR2 SYDVKM. CDR3 size: 16 residues. This CDR3 is CASSLTGAGVGDTQYF. CDR3 coding DNA: TGTGCCAGCAGTTTGACGGGGGCCGGGGTCGGAGATACGCAGTATTTT.